This TCR beta chain was documented in a study of blood T cells in healthy people across ages (dated by TCRdb to the mid-2010s). Study-wide context: In model experiments, template switching captured roughly one uniquely barcoded TCR beta cDNA molecule for every two T cells. To avoid experimental bias, donors of different ages were spread randomly across the sequencing lanes. The donors were divided into four age groups: young (average around 15 years), middle-aged (around 37), aged (about 61) and long-lived (82). Using deep sequencing normalized with unique cDNA molecular identifiers, the study measured how TCR beta repertoire diversity changes with age. The study analyzed two additional independent replicas of 1 million unique cDNA reads from the same blood draw for two donors, one aged 18 to 29 and one aged 80 or older. Points the paper makes about the study in general: Bulk unsorted PBMC profiling prevented conclusive comparison of naive and antigen-experienced compartments. Because the CMV infection status of the donors was unknown, age-related changes in expanded clonotypes may potentially have been confounded. Observed TCR beta diversity per million T cells fell roughly linearly with age, and a significant reduction was already apparent by age around 40. The percentage of naive T cells measured by flow cytometry correlated strongly with observed TCR beta diversity. Estimates of total diversity from one million sequenced T cells were regarded as lower bounds and underestimates. Compared with the aged group, more naive CD4+ T cells, fewer expanded clones and increased TCR diversity were shown by the long-lived group, suggesting age selection.

The cysteine opens and the phenylalanine closes a CDR3 of 12 amino acids. Kept here is only the CDR3 DNA, which spans 36 bases and is read in frame from base 1. CDR1 and CDR2 are drawn from the germline V gene (reference sequence): DFQATT, SNEGSKA. The germline ends are 11 bases apart after V is trimmed by 7 bases and J by 2 bases. The library was built by means of 5' RACE. Sequencing relied on an Illumina HiSeq 2500. A second PCR of roughly 7 to 12 cycles was performed with a sample-barcoded 5' primer and a J-beta primer mix. Each TCR beta cDNA molecule received a unique molecular identifier from a template-switch 5' adaptor carrying 12 random nucleotides. Each sample yielded at least 2.5 million CDR3-containing paired-end reads. First-strand cDNA synthesis was performed from all RNA using the Mint cDNA synthesis kit, with priming by a TRBC-specific oligonucleotide. Following uracil-DNA glycosylase treatment, a first 18-cycle PCR with universal primers M1SS and BC2_uni_R was performed on all cDNA. The original methods were these. Normalization of each sample was performed by random selection of 1 million high-quality reads, each carrying a distinct molecular identifier. Instead of being binned into consensus sequences, reads with shared molecular identifiers were discarded. MiTCR, set to a Q25 quality threshold and the strictest error-elimination algorithm, was used for CDR3 identification, clonotype clustering and error correction. A nonparametric unseen species model with Euler transformation was used to estimate lower-bound total TCR beta diversity. Through fastp at Q25 and MiXCR, TCRdb rebuilt clones from the public reads, retaining in-frame beta chains. Each CDR3 protein appears once, grouped with its most common genes and DNA. TCRdb's processing, not the authors', yielded these V and J calls. The sample profile shows 600,000 or so distinct CDR3 sequences; roughly 20% of them were found once. Roughly 3.4% of the sample is held by the ten biggest clonotypes.

The donors were roughly 38 Caucasian individuals from Russia, aged about 6 to 100 years, who were systemically healthy. Approximately 9.3 milliliters of peripheral blood were collected from each donor into EDTA-treated Vacutainer tubes. Ficoll-Paque density-gradient centrifugation was used to isolate PBMCs, with at least 6 million per sample. Trizol reagent was used to extract total RNA from the PBMCs, yielding at least 5 micrograms per sample. The percentages of naive CD45RAhigh/CD27high T cells were determined by flow cytometry on a PBMC aliquot from every donor. There are a few counts of this clonotype. Its antigen is not yet known. No base qualities exist here, and no much larger clone lies one base off it.

The origin of this receptor is a man aged 70 or older in good health. This chain is built from TRBV20-1 and TRBJ2-5; matching of 6 bases hints at TRBD1 as the D gene. Material: blood. The CDR3 is CSVQGLQETQYF. The nucleotide sequence reads TGCAGTGTACAGGGTCTTCAAGAGACCCAGTACTTC.